These T cell receptor beta chains were read from a single sample in a study of OX40 agonist ivuxolimab in advanced cancers. The data were produced by immunoSEQ multiplex PCR, yet TCRdb's version contains in-frame clones alone and is incomplete. Of 70,000 to 90,000 clones listed, approximately 80% are singletons. The sample was CD4+ or CD8+ T cells sorted from blood, taken in a trial of the OX40 agonist ivuxolimab. The receptor source for this set is an adult with an advanced solid tumor such as melanoma, head and neck, liver or kidney cancer. The CDR3 runs from the conserved cysteine through the conserved F or W. Size is stated for part of the rows, as once, few or many counts, or as a class when the clone is expanded.

J: TRBJ1-5
V: TRBV30
length: 16
size: few
CDR3: CAWSAGAGSGNQPQHF

J: TRBJ2-6
V: TRBV7-6
length: 17
size: -
CDR3: CASRGDTDNSGANVLTF

J: TRBJ2-7
V: TRBV30
length: 12
size: -
CDR3: CASSTGTDEQYF

J: TRBJ2-5
V: TRBV5-4
length: 17
size: -
CDR3: CASSTKAGGGGQETQYF

J: TRBJ2-3
V: TRBV2
length: 12
size: once
CDR3: CASNPGGDTQYF

J: TRBJ2-7
V: TRBV11-2
length: 12
size: -
CDR3: CASSLVTDEQYF

J: TRBJ2-2
V: TRBV5-1
length: 17
size: once
CDR3: CASSGGGGTSGTGELFF

J: TRBJ2-5
V: TRBV5-1
length: 15
size: -
CDR3: CASSLRQGAGETQYF

J: TRBJ1-5
V: TRBV27
length: 15
size: -
CDR3: CASSLRGAQGQPQHF

J: TRBJ2-5
V: TRBV11-2
length: 13
size: once
CDR3: CASSRGSAETQYF

J: TRBJ2-5
V: TRBV11-3
length: 15
size: -
CDR3: CASSPRTSPQETQYF

J: TRBJ1-4
V: TRBV5-1
length: 15
size: -
CDR3: CASSFSGEANEKLFF

J: TRBJ1-2
V: TRBV18
length: 14
size: -
CDR3: CASSPLQANYGYTF

J: TRBJ2-7
V: TRBV19
length: 15
size: -
CDR3: CASSITLGQVHEQYF

J: TRBJ2-1
V: TRBV19
length: 15
size: -
CDR3: CASSPDRGGYNEQFF

J: TRBJ2-5
V: TRBV7-2
length: 16
size: -
CDR3: CASSSLGGGYQETQYF

J: TRBJ2-3
V: TRBV5-4
length: 16
size: -
CDR3: CASSPGTRNPTDTQYF

J: TRBJ2-3
V: TRBV4-3
length: 16
size: -
CDR3: CASSQDSLAEGDTQYF

J: TRBJ2-5
V: TRBV11-1
length: 14
size: -
CDR3: CASSRQRRGETQYF

J: TRBJ2-7
V: TRBV30
length: 13
size: -
CDR3: CAGSWGAFYEQYF

J: TRBJ1-1
V: TRBV14
length: 13
size: -
CDR3: CASSQVYRSVAFF

J: TRBJ1-2
V: TRBV29-1
length: 16
size: -
CDR3: CSVARTGGKINYGYTF

J: TRBJ1-4
V: TRBV5-4
length: 15
size: -
CDR3: CASSRLGHGNEKLFF